Presented here are 30 T cell receptor beta chains from one specimen sequenced in a study of cytomegalovirus exposure and HLA in healthy donors. 13 Jbeta primers and 60 Vbeta primers were used for the PCR. Using immunoSEQ multiplex PCR, the repertoire was profiled, and TCRdb retains in-frame clones only, with some absent. The sample carries 150,000 to 200,000 clones, around nine tenths recorded once. Sequencing was done on a sample of PBMCs. Receptor source: a woman aged 18-35 years in good health and CMV-seronegative.

The V and J genes are TRBV7-9 and TRBJ1-3, with D maybe TRBD1 (6 bases). The ends were cut back, 10 bases at V and 0 bases at J, with 19 bases in the middle. CDR3 length: 16 residues. Germline CDR1 is SEHNR and CDR2 is FQNEAQ (reference sequence). In DNA, the CDR3 is TGTGCCACCGCCCCCACAGGGTCCCTCTCTGGAAACACCATATATTTT. Residues: CATAPTGSLSGNTIYF.

This chain joins TRBV18 and TRBJ2-3; TRBD1 matches 7 bases. The CDR3 is made up of 14 amino acids. The germline gives CDR1 KGHSH, CDR2 LQKENI. V lost 2 bases and J lost 6; bases outside the gene matches: 5. CDR3 nucleotides: TGTGCCAGCTCACCAGTAGGGGGCAAGGATACGCAGTATTTT. Encoded protein: CASSPVGGKDTQYF.

The chain couples TRBV4-1 to TRBJ2-1; 8 bases align to TRBD2. The CDR3 length is 13 residues. After removal of 9 bases from V and 9 bases from J, the junction contained 10 bases not matched to a gene. In germline, CDR1 is MGHRA, CDR2 YSYEKL. The CDR3, as DNA: TGCGCCAGTCGAGGGGCGGGGACTAGTGAGCAGTTCTTC. It encodes CASRGAGTSEQFF.

The chain joins TRBV6-5 to TRBJ2-3; maybe TRBD1 (6 bases). There are 13 residues in the CDR3. V was trimmed by 6 bases and J by 2 bases, leaving 9 bases between them. Germline CDR1 and CDR2: MNHEY and SVGAGI. CDR3 amino acids: CASRDRATDTQYF. CDR3 nucleotide sequence: TGTGCCAGCAGGGACAGAGCCACAGATACGCAGTATTTT.

This clone was seen more than once but under ten times. The V and J genes are TRBV4-1 and TRBJ1-5; no firm D call. The germline gives CDR1 MGHRA, CDR2 YSYEKL. The CDR3 extends over 14 amino acids. Between the trimmed V and J ends, which lost 0 bases and 4 bases, there was a span of 7 bases. This CDR3 reads CASSQDRGNQPQHF. CDR3 coding DNA: TGCGCCAGCAGCCAAGATCGAGGTAATCAGCCCCAGCATTTT.

V usage is TRBV4-2 and J usage is TRBJ1-1, with D maybe TRBD1 (5 bases). The CDR3 loop spans 14 amino acids. The V gene lost 8 bases and the J gene lost 3 bases, with 16 bases spanning the gap. CDR1 and CDR2 (germline): LGHNA, YNFKEQ. CDR3 sequence reads: CASGGGGEDTEAFF. The CDR3 nucleotides are TGTGCCAGCGGCGGAGGAGGGGAAGACACTGAAGCTTTCTTT.

The CDR3 nucleotides read TGTGCCAGCAGCCAAGCGGCCCTCCGGGGGGTCACAGATACGCAGTATTTT. It translates to CASSQAALRGVTDTQYF. The chain uses TRBV4-2 and TRBJ2-3; 7 nucleotides line up with TRBD2. V was clipped by 1 base and J by 2 bases; unmatched bases: 9. Germline V gives CDR1 LGHNA, CDR2 YNFKEQ. This CDR3 contains 17 residues.

The chain employs TRBV13 and TRBJ1-2; D ambiguous. Germline CDR1 and CDR2: PRHDT and FYEKMQ (reference sequence). This CDR3 comprises 13 residues. V shed 0 bases and J shed 8 bases, with 10 bases lying between them. CDR3 DNA: TGTGCCAGCAGCTTAGGCTCAAGCCAAGGCTACACCTTC. It yields the protein CASSLGSSQGYTF.

This chain uses TRBV29-1 with TRBJ2-1; D possibly corresponds to TRBD2 (5 bases). This CDR3 region has 12 residues. Trimming stripped 3 bases from V and 5 bases from J, with 8 bases between. The V gene's germline CDR1 is SQVTM and CDR2 ANQGSEA. The CDR3 loop is CSVERADNEQFF. In DNA form, the CDR3 reads TGCAGCGTTGAGCGAGCGGACAATGAGCAGTTCTTC.

The chain has TRBV30 and TRBJ1-3; unclear D gene. V lost 0 bases and J 2 bases, leaving 8 bases between the germline ends. CDR1 GTSNPN and CDR2 SVGIG come from the germline V gene (reference sequence). The CDR3 contains 14 residues. CDR3 sequence reads: CAWSVSGPGNTIYF. CDR3 DNA: TGTGCCTGGAGTGTCTCGGGTCCTGGAAACACCATATATTTT.

This clone occurred a few times. The chain has TRBV7-9 and TRBJ1-2; D ambiguous. Trimming cost V 3 bases and J 4 bases, with 15 bases left between them. CDR3 size: 15 residues. Germline-derived CDR1 and CDR2 are SEHNR and FQNEAQ (reference sequence). The CDR3 DNA reads as TGTGCCAGCAGCTTGGGATCTAGGACTTCCTATGGCTACACCTTC. Translation: CASSLGSRTSYGYTF.

This clone was found once. For the CDR3, the DNA is TGTGCCACCAGCAGTAGGAGACAGGGGAGCACAGATACGCAGTATTTT. It is translated as CATSSRRQGSTDTQYF. This chain joins TRBV15 and TRBJ2-3; TRBD1 agrees at 8 bases. The CDR3 runs to 16 residues. Germline CDR1 reads LNHNV; CDR2 reads YYDKDF (reference sequence). Unmatched junction bases numbered 5, after V lost 3 bases and J lost 0 bases.

The chain combines TRBV2 with TRBJ2-5, with TRBD2 matching over 10 bases. V lost 4 bases, J lost 5 bases, and 7 bases stayed unmatched. CDR1 SNHLY and CDR2 FYNNEI come from the germline V gene. CDR3 length: 15 residues. The CDR3 region has the DNA TGTGCCAGCAGTGCGGGAGCGGGAGGGCCGGAGACCCAGTACTTC. This sequence encodes CASSAGAGGPETQYF.

The rearrangement links TRBV6-5 to TRBJ2-3, with 8 positions matching TRBD1. This CDR3 has 15 amino acids. Germline-derived CDR1 and CDR2 are MNHEY and SVGAGI. Germline trimming cut 5 bases from V and 1 base from J; bases unmatched to any gene: 5. CDR3 in amino acids: CASSVYRGGTDTQYF. CDR3 nucleotide sequence: TGTGCCAGCAGTGTCTACAGGGGGGGCACAGATACGCAGTATTTT.

The chain is built from TRBV5-1 and TRBJ1-1; D possibly corresponds to TRBD1 (6 bases). From germline, CDR1 is SGHRS and CDR2 YFSETQ. The length of the CDR3 is 18 residues. V was cut by 0 bases and J by 0 bases, with 18 bases left in between. CDR3: CASSLAQSNRDLNTEAFF. The CDR3 region has the DNA TGCGCCAGCAGCTTGGCCCAGAGCAACAGGGACCTGAACACTGAAGCTTTCTTT.

The rearrangement uses TRBV5-1 and TRBJ2-2, with TRBD1 matching 10 bases. The germline V gene encodes CDR1 SGHRS and CDR2 YFSETQ. The CDR3 contains 16 residues. Trimming took 6 bases from V and 3 from J; bases not matched to a gene: 8. CDR3 region: CASTHRQGADTGELFF. CDR3 coding DNA: TGCGCCAGCACCCATAGACAGGGGGCGGACACCGGGGAGCTGTTTTTT.

This clone was detected only a few times. The chain links TRBV27 to TRBJ1-5, with unresolved D. This CDR3 is 13 amino acids long. V was trimmed by 0 bases and J by 6 bases, leaving 6 bases between them. CDR1 is MNHEY, CDR2 SMNVEV, per germline (reference sequence). DNA of the CDR3: TGTGCCAGCAGTTTATCGGTCGGTCAGCCCCAGCATTTT. This codes for CASSLSVGQPQHF.

The rearrangement links TRBV13 to TRBJ1-4; a weak D match, TRBD1 (6 bases). V shed 4 bases and J shed 8 bases, with 20 bases lying between them. The CDR3 is 16 amino acids. Germline lookup yields CDR1 PRHDT and CDR2 FYEKMQ (reference sequence). CDR3 sequence (DNA): TGTGCCAGCAGCTCCAGGTGGGGGCGGATAGGGGAAAAACTGTTTTTT. This encodes CASSSRWGRIGEKLFF.

The chain recombines TRBV19 with TRBJ2-3, with TRBD2 matching 13 bases. The CDR3 spans 14 residues. Germline V CDR1 and CDR2: LNHDA, SQIVND (reference sequence). The junction had 6 bases not matched to a gene; V was cut back by 4 bases and J by 11 bases. The CDR3 reads CASSKELAGGKQYF. CDR3 DNA sequence: TGTGCCAGTAGTAAAGAACTAGCGGGGGGGAAGCAGTATTTT.

This clone was detected a few times. J is TRBJ1-5 and V is TRBV19; 8 positions match TRBD1. The V and J ends lost 11 bases and 0 bases, in that order; junction bases with no gene match: 3. Per the germline V gene, CDR1 is LNHDA and CDR2 is SQIVND (reference sequence). This CDR3 is built from 13 residues. The CDR3 DNA sequence: TGTGCCGGGGGACAGGATAGCAATCAGCCCCAGCATTTT. This sequence encodes CAGGQDSNQPQHF.

Here the CDR3 reads CASRGQGWGAKQYF. The CDR3, as DNA: TGTGCCAGCAGAGGACAGGGGTGGGGCGCGAAGCAGTACTTC. The gene calls are TRBV6-6 and TRBJ2-7, with 9 bases that match TRBD1. CDR1 and CDR2 from the germline V gene are MNHNY and SVGAGI (reference sequence). The CDR3 is 14 residues long. Trimming cost V 6 bases and J 8 bases; bases outside gene matches: 11.

CDR3 DNA: TGTGCCAGCAGCGACACCGGGACAGACCCTGGTAGCAATCAGCCCCAGCATTTT. Translation: CASSDTGTDPGSNQPQHF. This chain links TRBV9 with TRBJ1-5; 7 bases align to TRBD1. V shed 3 bases and J 0 bases; nucleotides not matched to a gene: 12. Looked up from germline, CDR1 is SGDLS and CDR2 is YYNGEE. The CDR3 spans 18 residues.

Turning to this clone: Other DNA sequences in the same sample also yield this CDR3. V usage is TRBV28 and J usage is TRBJ2-5; possible D gene TRBD1, 6 bases. CDR1 and CDR2 from the germline V gene are MDHEN and SYDVKM. With 6 bases removed from V and 5 bases from J, the gap between germline ends came to 13 bases. The CDR3 runs to 13 residues. The CDR3 here is CASRPDRRETQYF. CDR3 in DNA: TGTGCCAGCAGACCCGACAGGAGGGAGACCCAGTACTTC.

This chain connects TRBV6-5 to TRBJ2-7, with TRBD1 matching over 10 bases. J was trimmed by 6 bases and V by 6 bases; bases with no gene match: 5. CDR1 MNHEY and CDR2 SVGAGI come from the germline V gene. The CDR3 length is 13 residues. CDR3 sequence reads: CASSMTGGGEQYF. The CDR3 DNA reads as TGTGCCAGCAGCATGACAGGGGGCGGCGAGCAGTACTTC.

The rearrangement links TRBV19 to TRBJ2-1; TRBD2 might be the D (5 bases). The CDR3 is 15 amino acids. Germline V CDR1 and CDR2: LNHDA, SQIVND (reference sequence). V lost 9 bases to trimming and J lost 0 bases, with 15 bases between them. The CDR3 protein is CASDPGSGSYNEQFF. CDR3 sequence (DNA): TGTGCCAGCGATCCGGGGAGTGGCTCCTACAATGAGCAGTTCTTC.

V gene TRBV5-6 combines with J gene TRBJ1-2; D gene unclear. The germline CDR1 and CDR2 sequences are SGHDT and YYEEEE. This CDR3 has 12 residues. The V gene lost 1 base and the J gene lost 6 bases, with 7 bases spanning the gap. The chain's CDR3 is CASSLNENGYTF. In DNA, the CDR3 is TGTGCCAGCAGCTTGAACGAGAATGGCTACACCTTC.

V usage is TRBV5-1 and J usage is TRBJ2-1, with a possible D match to TRBD2 (6 bases). Trimming cost V 0 bases and J 6 bases, with 13 bases left between them. Germline V gene sequence: CDR1 SGHRS, CDR2 YFSETQ. This CDR3 region has 15 residues. The DNA for the CDR3 is TGCGCCAGCAGCTTGGTGTTGCGGGAAGGCAATGAGCAGTTCTTC. Translation: CASSLVLREGNEQFF.

This chain joins TRBV5-4 and TRBJ2-5; 7 bases line up with TRBD2. V was pared by 4 bases and J by 1 base, with 7 bases of the junction left unmatched. Per germline, CDR1 SGHNT and CDR2 YYREEE (reference sequence). The CDR3 is 15 residues long. The CDR3 DNA follows: TGTGCCAGCAGCCCCTCCCCTAGCGGCCAAGAGACCCAGTACTTC. Amino acids: CASSPSPSGQETQYF. The variable domain in full, completed from reference TRBV5-4 and TRBJ2-5, reads ETGVTQSPTHLIKTRGQQVTLRCSSQSGHNTVSWYQQALGQGPQFIFQYYREEENGRGNFPPRFSGLQFPNYSSELNVNALELDDSALYLCASSPSPSGQETQYFGPGTRLLVL.

The V and J genes are TRBV6-1 and TRBJ1-1; tentatively, D is TRBD1 (5 bases). V was clipped by 2 bases and J by 2 bases, with 12 bases between them. This CDR3 is 15 amino acids long. The germline V gene encodes CDR1 MNHNS and CDR2 SASEGT. The CDR3: CASSEQGGSNTEAFF. CDR3 sequence (DNA): TGTGCCAGCAGTGAACAGGGAGGAAGCAACACTGAAGCTTTCTTT.

The genes are TRBV19 and TRBJ1-2, with TRBD1 matching over 8 bases. Trimming cost V 4 bases and J 7 bases; bases outside gene matches: 14. The CDR3 spans 16 residues. CDR1 and CDR2 (germline): LNHDA, SQIVND (reference sequence). The CDR3, as DNA: TGTGCCAGTAGTACTCCGGGGACAGGAAATATCGCTGGCTACACCTTC. Its translation is CASSTPGTGNIAGYTF.